The clone carrying this T cell receptor (beta chain) was detected a few times. Antigen unknown. This sample is drawn from a study of post-analysis software for immune sequencing data. Study as a whole: Several disease courses (relapsing-remitting, secondary progressive and progressive-relapsing) of multiple sclerosis were included. Points from the study as a whole: The study found significantly lower normalized Chao1 diversity in multiple sclerosis patients than in controls. There were a handful of TRBV segments more frequent in patients than controls, and TRBV5-6, TRBV5-1 and TRBV20-1 were among them.

Unique molecular identifiers featured in each of the TCR beta cDNA libraries. TCRdb reprocessed the PCR reads with MiXCR, giving one entry per CDR3 protein. The table lists approximately 630,000 distinct CDR3 sequences, approximately 59% of them singletons, with about 11% in the top ten. The CDR3 contains 14 residues. In germline, CDR1 is MDHEN, CDR2 SYDVKM. This clonotype was obtained from a girl aged 2 to 9 with multiple sclerosis. The chain has TRBV28 and TRBJ2-7; 9 bases are a match to TRBD1. The DNA matches TRBJ2-4 better at its end, which makes the J call doubtful. The sample consisted of blood. The CDR3 DNA follows: TGTGCCAGCAGTCTTACAGGGGGCGGCAACATTCAGTACTTC. Its translation is CASSLTGGGNIQYF.